The clone carrying this T cell receptor (beta chain) was counted many times. These data are taken from a study of early T cells in non-severe SARS-CoV-2 infection. TCRdb re-called the 5' RACE reads through MiXCR, storing one row per CDR3 protein. Of 50,000 to 75,000 distinct CDR3 sequences listed, around 5.7% are singletons. Trimming removed 0 bases from V and 2 bases from J, with 13 bases in between. CDR1 DFQATT and CDR2 SNEGSKA come from the germline V gene (reference sequence). CDR3 length equals 15 residues. The clonotype originates from an adult who was a healthcare worker with PCR-confirmed SARS-CoV-2 infection or an uninfected control (not recorded which). The material sequenced was whole blood, taken at baseline. This chain links TRBV20-1 with TRBJ1-2; D ambiguous. CDR3 in DNA: TGCAGTGCTAGAGATTTGGGCAGCCAAAACTATGGCTACACCTTC. Its protein product is CSARDLGSQNYGYTF.